The T cell receptor beta chain described here comes from a study of blood T cell repertoires in COVID-19. CDR1 SEHNR and CDR2 FQNEAQ come from the germline V gene (reference sequence). The CDR3 consists of 17 residues. V shed 4 bases and J shed 0 bases, with 13 bases lying between them. The authors' processing: It was from reference gene primer amplification that nucleated cell counts were estimated. TCRdb's copy holds only in-frame clones and misses some; the assay was immunoSEQ multiplex PCR. V and J calls and clone size are given by that table; D and trimming were obtained from the DNA. The sample lists over 100,000 clones, 80% to 90% occurring once.

The sample consisted of peripheral blood. J is TRBJ2-6 and V is TRBV7-9, with D tentatively TRBD2 (5 bases). The sequence came from a man in his sixties with acute or convalescent COVID-19. CDR3 nucleotide sequence: TGTGCCAGCAGCTGGATTGTGGGGAGCTCTGGGGCCAACGTCCTGACTTTC. The encoded protein is CASSWIVGSSGANVLTF.